This TCR beta chain was profiled in a study of blood T cells in healthy people across ages. Alongside a J-beta primer mix, a sample-barcoded 5' primer served in a second PCR lasting roughly 6 to 11 cycles. Each CDR3 protein gets one entry after TCRdb re-called the 5' RACE reads with MiXCR. In the table there are over 1,500,000 distinct CDR3 sequences, 49% of which are singletons. CDR3 length: 15 residues. After removal of 1 base from V and 6 bases from J, the junction contained 5 bases not matched to a gene. CDR1 and CDR2 from the germline V gene are SGHRS and YFSETQ. The chain has TRBV5-1 and TRBJ1-2; 11 bases match TRBD1. The sequenced sample was blood. The TCR sequence derives from a woman in her thirties or forties in good health. The CDR3 nucleotides are TGCGCCAGCAGCTTGTGGACAGGGGGCGATGATGGCTACACCTTC. It translates to CASSLWTGGDDGYTF.